Below are 11 T cell receptor beta chains sequenced from a single sample in a study of blood T cell repertoires in COVID-19. Some clones are missing from TCRdb's copy, which holds only in-frame ones; the method was immunoSEQ multiplex PCR. Among around 170,000 clones listed, around 80% were seen once. Sequencing used peripheral blood. The receptors shown here come from a man aged 30-40 years with active or convalescent COVID-19.

J is TRBJ2-2 and V is TRBV7-6, with TRBD2 matching 7 bases. The J segment lost 6 bases and the V segment lost 3 bases, leaving 13 bases of the junction unmatched. Per the germline V gene, CDR1 is SGHVS and CDR2 is FNYEAQ. The length of the CDR3 is 17 residues. The CDR3 DNA follows: TGTGCCAGCAGCTTGGACCCGTTGCGGCGGGGGTCCGGGGAGCTGTTTTTT. It translates to CASSLDPLRRGSGELFF.

This clone was seen a single time. V gene TRBV29-1 combines with J gene TRBJ2-6; TRBD2 matches 7 bases. Germline-derived CDR1 and CDR2 are SQVTM and ANQGSEA. The CDR3 length is 21 residues. V shed 4 bases and J 4 bases; nucleotides not matched to a gene: 25. As DNA, the CDR3 is TGCAGCGTTGGCCCGAGTCCCCGTGAAGCGGGAAGGCTCCCCGGGGCCAACGTCCTGACTTTC. Translating it yields CSVGPSPREAGRLPGANVLTF. Full variable domain (rest looked up from reference TRBV29-1 and TRBJ2-6): SAVISQKPSRDICQRGTSLTIQCQVDSQVTMMFWYRQQPGQSLTLIATANQGSEATYESGFVIDKFPISRPNLTFSTLTVSNMSPEDSSIYLCSVGPSPREAGRLPGANVLTFGAGSRLTVL.

The chain combines TRBV18 with TRBJ1-1; the D is unclear. This CDR3 spans 16 amino acids. Germline values: CDR1 KGHSH, CDR2 LQKENI. V was shortened by 0 bases and J by 0 bases, with 11 bases between the two germline ends. CDR3 sequence reads: CASSPPAGSLNTEAFF. The CDR3 DNA reads TGTGCCAGCTCACCACCGGCAGGAAGCCTGAACACTGAAGCTTTCTTT.

The chain employs TRBV29-1 and TRBJ1-1; 7 bases map to TRBD1. Trimming at V came to 5 bases and at J to 6 bases, leaving 9 bases not matched to a gene. The CDR3 covers 13 residues. Per germline, CDR1 SQVTM and CDR2 ANQGSEA. CDR3 protein: CSVSEQGLAEAFF. CDR3 coding DNA: TGCAGCGTTTCAGAACAGGGGCTCGCTGAAGCTTTCTTT. Full variable domain (remainder filled in from reference TRBV29-1 and TRBJ1-1): SAVISQKPSRDICQRGTSLTIQCQVDSQVTMMFWYRQQPGQSLTLIATANQGSEATYESGFVIDKFPISRPNLTFSTLTVSNMSPEDSSIYLCSVSEQGLAEAFFGQGTRLTVV.

V gene TRBV30 combines with J gene TRBJ1-2; possible D gene TRBD1, 6 bases. The CDR3 spans 12 residues. The V gene lost 1 base and the J gene lost 8 bases, with 11 bases spanning the gap. The germline V gene has CDR1 GTSNPN and CDR2 SVGIG (reference sequence). The CDR3 reads CAWSGGPGGYTF. The CDR3 DNA follows: TGTGCCTGGAGTGGGGGGCCGGGGGGCTACACCTTC.

The chain is built from TRBV28 and TRBJ2-1; no clear D gene. Trimming stripped 5 bases from V and 8 bases from J, with 13 bases between. The CDR3 has 13 amino acids. Per germline, CDR1 MDHEN and CDR2 SYDVKM. CDR3 coding DNA: TGTGCCAGCAGTATGCTTCTGACACATGAGCAGTTCTTC. It encodes CASSMLLTHEQFF. Together with reference TRBV28 and TRBJ2-1, the CDR3 gives the full variable domain: DVKVTQSSRYLVKRTGEKVFLECVQDMDHENMFWYRQDPGLGLRLIYFSYDVKMKEKGDIPEGYSVSREKKERFSLILESASTNQTSMYLCASSMLLTHEQFFGPGTRLTVL.

The sample holds a few counts of this clone. The genes are TRBV2 and TRBJ1-5, with D hard to call. The germline gives CDR1 SNHLY, CDR2 FYNNEI. The CDR3 contains 14 residues. Trimming stripped 6 bases from V and 3 bases from J, with 12 bases between. In nucleotides, the CDR3 is TGTGCCAGCAGACGGACTGACTACAATCAGCCCCAGCATTTT. Translation gives CASRRTDYNQPQHF.

This sequence joins TRBV27 and TRBJ1-5; TRBD1 agrees at 7 bases. V shed 3 bases, J shed 2 bases, and the junction held 1 base outside the gene matches. CDR3 length: 14 amino acids. Looked up from germline, CDR1 is MNHEY and CDR2 is SMNVEV (reference sequence). CDR3 DNA: TGTGCCAGCAGTTTGGGGACAGGCAATCAGCCCCAGCATTTT. Protein sequence: CASSLGTGNQPQHF.

This clone was recorded once. The rearrangement joins TRBV24-1 to TRBJ2-5; TRBD2 is a possible D gene (5 bases). V was pared by 5 bases and J by 8 bases, with 11 bases between. The CDR3 sequence is 12 residues long. Per the germline V gene, CDR1 is KGHDR and CDR2 is SFDVKD. This CDR3 reads CATSARGETQYF. The DNA of the CDR3 is TGTGCCACCAGTGCCCGGGGTGAAACCCAGTACTTC.

This clone was observed a few times. The chain has TRBV28 and TRBJ1-1; D is ambiguous. Germline CDR1 MDHEN, CDR2 SYDVKM. The CDR3 covers 13 residues. V dropped 3 bases and J dropped 5 bases, with 10 bases sitting between them. CDR3 amino acids: CASSLKGGTEAFF. The CDR3 nucleotides read TGTGCCAGCAGTTTGAAGGGAGGAACTGAAGCTTTCTTT.

The chain is built from TRBV5-5 and TRBJ2-7; D perhaps matches TRBD1 (6 bases). The V end was cut by 0 bases, the J end by 4 bases, with 11 bases between. This CDR3 has 14 residues. CDR1 SGHKS and CDR2 YYEKEE come from the germline V gene (reference sequence). DNA of the CDR3: TGTGCCAGCAGCTTGGGAGCCCAGGGGTACGAGCAGTACTTC. Translation gives CASSLGAQGYEQYF.